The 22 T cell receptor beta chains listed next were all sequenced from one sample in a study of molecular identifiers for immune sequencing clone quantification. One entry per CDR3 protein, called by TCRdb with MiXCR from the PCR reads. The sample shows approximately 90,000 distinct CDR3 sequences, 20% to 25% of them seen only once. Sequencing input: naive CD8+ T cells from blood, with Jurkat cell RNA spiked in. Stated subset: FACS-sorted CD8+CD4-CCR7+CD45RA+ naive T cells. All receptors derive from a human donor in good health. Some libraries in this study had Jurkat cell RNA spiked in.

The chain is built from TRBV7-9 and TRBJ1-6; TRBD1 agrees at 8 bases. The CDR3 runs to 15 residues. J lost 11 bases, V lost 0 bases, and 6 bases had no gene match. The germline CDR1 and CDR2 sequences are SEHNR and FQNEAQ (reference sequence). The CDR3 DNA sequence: TGTGCCAGCAGCTTAGCTGACAGGGGCCATACACCCCTCCACTTT. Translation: CASSLADRGHTPLHF.

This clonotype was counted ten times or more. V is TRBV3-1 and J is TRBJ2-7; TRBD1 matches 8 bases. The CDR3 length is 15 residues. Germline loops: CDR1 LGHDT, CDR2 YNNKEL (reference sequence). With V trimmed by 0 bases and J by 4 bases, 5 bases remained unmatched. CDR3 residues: CASSQDGQGWYEQYF. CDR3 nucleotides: TGTGCCAGCAGCCAAGACGGACAGGGCTGGTACGAGCAGTACTTC.

CDR3 bases: TGTGCCAGCAGCGTAGGAACAGGAGTCAGCTACGAGCAGTACTTC. As protein: CASSVGTGVSYEQYF. This sequence joins TRBV9 and TRBJ2-7; TRBD1 might be the D (5 bases). The germline CDR1 and CDR2 sequences are SGDLS and YYNGEE. The CDR3 covers 15 residues. V lost 0 bases and J lost 3, with 13 bases in between.

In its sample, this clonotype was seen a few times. CDR3 nucleotides: TGTGCCAGTAGCAAGGGGAGTTTCAAAGAGACCCAGTACTTC. Protein: CASSKGSFKETQYF. The J gene is TRBJ2-5, the V gene TRBV19, with D perhaps TRBD1 or TRBD2 (5 bases each). The CDR3 runs 14 residues. Germline values: CDR1 LNHDA, CDR2 SQIVND (reference sequence). V gave up 6 bases and J gave up 3 bases, with 14 bases separating them.

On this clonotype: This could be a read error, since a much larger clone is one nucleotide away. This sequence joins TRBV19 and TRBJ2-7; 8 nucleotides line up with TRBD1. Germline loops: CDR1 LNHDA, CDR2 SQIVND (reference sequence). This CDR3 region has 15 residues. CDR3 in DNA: TGTGCCAGTAGTCCCTCGACAGGGGACACCTACGAGCAGTGCTTC. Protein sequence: CASSPSTGDTYEQCF.

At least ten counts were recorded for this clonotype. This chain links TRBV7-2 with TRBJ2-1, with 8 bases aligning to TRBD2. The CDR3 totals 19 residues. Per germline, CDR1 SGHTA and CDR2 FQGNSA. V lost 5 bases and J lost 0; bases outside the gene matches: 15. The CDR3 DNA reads TGTGCCAGCAGCGAAGCTCCCCCGGGGAGCGGGAGCTCCTACAATGAGCAGTTCTTC. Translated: CASSEAPPGSGSSYNEQFF. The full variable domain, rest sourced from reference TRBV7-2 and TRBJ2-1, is GAGVSQSPSNKVTEKGKDVELRCDPISGHTALYWYRQSLGQGLEFLIYFQGNSAPDKSGLPSDRFSAERTGGSVSTLTIQRTQQEDSAVYLCASSEAPPGSGSSYNEQFFGPGTRLTVL.

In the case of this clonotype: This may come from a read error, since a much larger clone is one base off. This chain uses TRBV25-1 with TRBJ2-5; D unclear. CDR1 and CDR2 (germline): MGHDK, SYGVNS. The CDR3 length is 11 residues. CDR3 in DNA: TGTGCCAGCAGTGAATTTGAGACCCTGTACTTC. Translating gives CASSEFETLYF. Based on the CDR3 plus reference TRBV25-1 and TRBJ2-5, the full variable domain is EADIYQTPRYLVIGTGKKITLECSQTMGHDKMYWYQQDPGMELHLIHYSYGVNSTEKGDLSSESTVSRIRTEHFPLTLESARPSHTSQYLCASSEFETLYFGPGTRLLVL.

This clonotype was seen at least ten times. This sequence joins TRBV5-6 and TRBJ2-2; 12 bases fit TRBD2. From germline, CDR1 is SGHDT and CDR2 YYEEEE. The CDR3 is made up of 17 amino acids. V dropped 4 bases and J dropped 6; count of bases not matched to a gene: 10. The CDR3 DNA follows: TGTGCCAGCAGCATAGGACTAGCGGGGACTTCACCCGGGGAGCTGTTTTTT. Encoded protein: CASSIGLAGTSPGELFF.

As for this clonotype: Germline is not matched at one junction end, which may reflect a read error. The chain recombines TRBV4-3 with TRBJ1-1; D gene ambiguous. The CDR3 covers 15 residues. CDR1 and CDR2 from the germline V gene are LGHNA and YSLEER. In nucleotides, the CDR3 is TGCGCCAGCAGCCAAGATTCCTCCGGGTGGACTGAAGCTCTCTTT. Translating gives CASSQDSSGWTEALF.

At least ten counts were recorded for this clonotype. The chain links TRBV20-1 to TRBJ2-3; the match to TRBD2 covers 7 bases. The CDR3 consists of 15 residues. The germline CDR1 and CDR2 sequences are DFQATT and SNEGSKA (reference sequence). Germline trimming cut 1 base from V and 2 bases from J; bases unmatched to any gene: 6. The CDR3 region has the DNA TGCAGTGCTAGAGTGTGGCGGGAGAACACAGATACGCAGTATTTT. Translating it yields CSARVWRENTDTQYF.

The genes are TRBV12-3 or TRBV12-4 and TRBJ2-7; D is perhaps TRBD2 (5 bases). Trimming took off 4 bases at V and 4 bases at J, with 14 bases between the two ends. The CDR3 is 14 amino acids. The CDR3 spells CASSSGSHPYEQYF. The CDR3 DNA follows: TGTGCCAGCAGTTCGGGATCACACCCGTACGAGCAGTACTTC.

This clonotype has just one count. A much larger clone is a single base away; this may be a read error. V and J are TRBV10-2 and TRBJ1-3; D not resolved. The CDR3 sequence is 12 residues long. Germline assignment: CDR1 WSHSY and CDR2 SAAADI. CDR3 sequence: CATFDSGNTISF. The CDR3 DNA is TGCGCCACCTTTGACTCTGGAAACACCATATCTTTT.

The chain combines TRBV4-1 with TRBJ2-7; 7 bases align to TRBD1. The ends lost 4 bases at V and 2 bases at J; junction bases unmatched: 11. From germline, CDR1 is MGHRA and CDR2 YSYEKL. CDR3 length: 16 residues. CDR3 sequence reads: CASSLTPGQQTYEQYF. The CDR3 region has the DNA TGCGCCAGCAGCCTGACCCCGGGACAGCAAACCTACGAGCAGTACTTC.

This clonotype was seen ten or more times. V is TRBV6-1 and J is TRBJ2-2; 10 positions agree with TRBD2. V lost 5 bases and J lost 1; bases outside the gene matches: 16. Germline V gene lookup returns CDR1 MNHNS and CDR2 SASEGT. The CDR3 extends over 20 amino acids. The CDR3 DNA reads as TGTGCCAGCAGTAATCTAGGGGGACTAGCGACTAATAGGAACACCGGGGAGCTGTTTTTT. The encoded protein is CASSNLGGLATNRNTGELFF.

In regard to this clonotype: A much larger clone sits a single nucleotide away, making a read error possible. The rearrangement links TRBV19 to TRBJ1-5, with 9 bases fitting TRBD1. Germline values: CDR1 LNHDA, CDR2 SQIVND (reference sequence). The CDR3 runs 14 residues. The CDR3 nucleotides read TGTGCCAGTACCCTACAGGGGGCCTATCAGCCCCCGCATTTT. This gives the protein CASTLQGAYQPPHF.

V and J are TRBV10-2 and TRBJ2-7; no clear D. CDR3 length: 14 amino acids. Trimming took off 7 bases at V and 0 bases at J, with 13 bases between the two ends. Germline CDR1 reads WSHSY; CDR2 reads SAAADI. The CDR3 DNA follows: TGCGCCAGCACCAACAGTCACAACTCCTACGAGCAGTACTTC. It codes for CASTNSHNSYEQYF.

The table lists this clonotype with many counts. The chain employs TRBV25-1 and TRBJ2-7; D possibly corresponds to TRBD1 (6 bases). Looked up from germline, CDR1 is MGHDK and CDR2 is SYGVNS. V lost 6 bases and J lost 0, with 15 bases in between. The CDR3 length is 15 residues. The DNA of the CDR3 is TGTGCCAGCAGCGGGGACACCGAAGGCTCCTACGAGCAGTACTTC. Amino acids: CASSGDTEGSYEQYF.

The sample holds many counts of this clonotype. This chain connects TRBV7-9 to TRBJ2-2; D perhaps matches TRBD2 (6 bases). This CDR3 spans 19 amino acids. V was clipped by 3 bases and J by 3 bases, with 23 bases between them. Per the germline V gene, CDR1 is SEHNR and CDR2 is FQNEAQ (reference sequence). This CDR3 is CASSFGPSAGMYDTGELFF. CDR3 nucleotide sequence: TGTGCCAGCAGCTTCGGCCCTAGCGCGGGAATGTACGACACCGGGGAGCTGTTTTTT.

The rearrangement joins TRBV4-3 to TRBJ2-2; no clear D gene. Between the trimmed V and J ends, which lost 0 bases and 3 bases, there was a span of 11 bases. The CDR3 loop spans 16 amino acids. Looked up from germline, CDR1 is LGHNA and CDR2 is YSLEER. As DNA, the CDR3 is TGCGCCAGCAGCCAAGAGCCTCACGGAGACACCGGGGAGCTGTTTTTT. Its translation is CASSQEPHGDTGELFF.

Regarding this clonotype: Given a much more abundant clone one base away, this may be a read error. The CDR3 DNA reads TGTACCATCAGTTATGGGCAACTCGAGCAGTACTTC. This translates into CTISYGQLEQYF. The chain links TRBV10-3 to TRBJ2-7, with D uncertain. CDR3 length: 12 residues. CDR1 and CDR2 (germline): ENHRY, SYGVKD.

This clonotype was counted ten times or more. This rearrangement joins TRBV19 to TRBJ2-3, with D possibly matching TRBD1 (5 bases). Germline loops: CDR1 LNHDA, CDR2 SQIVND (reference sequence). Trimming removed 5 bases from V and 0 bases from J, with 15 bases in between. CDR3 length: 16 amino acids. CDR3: CASSFLDSFSTDTQYF. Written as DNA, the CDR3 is TGTGCCAGTAGTTTTCTTGACAGCTTTAGCACAGATACGCAGTATTTT.

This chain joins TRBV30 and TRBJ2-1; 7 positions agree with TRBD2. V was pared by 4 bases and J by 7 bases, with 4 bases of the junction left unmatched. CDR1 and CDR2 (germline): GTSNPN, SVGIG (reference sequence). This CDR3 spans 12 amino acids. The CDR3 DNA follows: TGTGCCTGGACTAGCGGAACGAATGAGCAGTTCTTC. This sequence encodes CAWTSGTNEQFF.